Described below is a single T cell receptor (beta chain) sequence and its context. Trimming cost V 3 bases and J 6 bases, with 14 bases left between them. The CDR3 runs 14 residues. The germline V gene has CDR1 SGDLS and CDR2 YYNGEE. Reverse transcription of 0.5 to 1 ug RNA was performed with random hexamers. Each CDR3 protein is one row after TCRdb ran MiXCR on the immunoSEQ multiplex PCR reads. The table has 150,000 to 200,000 distinct CDR3 sequences, about 95% seen once. The source of the sample is a study of CD8 T cells in Susac syndrome. Sequencing input: CD4+ T cells from PBMCs. The receptor was derived from a human donor in good health. The chain recombines TRBV9 with TRBJ2-3; no reliable D call. The CDR3 coding sequence is TGTGCCAGCAGCGGAGGAGAAGGTTGGGATACGCAGTATTTT. Its translation: CASSGGEGWDTQYF.